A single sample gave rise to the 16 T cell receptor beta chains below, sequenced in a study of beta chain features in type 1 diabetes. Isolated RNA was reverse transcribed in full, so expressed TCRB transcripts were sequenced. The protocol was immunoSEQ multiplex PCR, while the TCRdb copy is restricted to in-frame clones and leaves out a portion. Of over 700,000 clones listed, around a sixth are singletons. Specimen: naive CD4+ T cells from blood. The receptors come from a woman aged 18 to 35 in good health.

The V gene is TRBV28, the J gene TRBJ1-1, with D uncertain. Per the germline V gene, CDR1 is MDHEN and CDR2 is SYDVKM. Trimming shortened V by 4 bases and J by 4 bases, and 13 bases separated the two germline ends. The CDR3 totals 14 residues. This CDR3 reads CASSSTRVFTEAFF. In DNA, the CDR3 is TGTGCCAGCAGTTCCACGCGGGTTTTCACTGAAGCTTTCTTT.

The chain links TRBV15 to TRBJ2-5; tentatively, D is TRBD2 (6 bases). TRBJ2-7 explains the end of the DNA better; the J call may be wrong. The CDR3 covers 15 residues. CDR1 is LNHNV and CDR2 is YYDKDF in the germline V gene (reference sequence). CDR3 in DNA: TGTGCCACCAGCAGAGGAAGGCGGGGCGGCCACGAGCAGTACTTC. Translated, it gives CATSRGRRGGHEQYF.

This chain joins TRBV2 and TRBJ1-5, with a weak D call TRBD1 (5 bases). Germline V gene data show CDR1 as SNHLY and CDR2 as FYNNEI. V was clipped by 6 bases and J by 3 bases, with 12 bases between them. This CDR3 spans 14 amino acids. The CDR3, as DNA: TGTGCCAGCAGAGGGGACGGATCCAATCAGCCCCAGCATTTT. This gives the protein CASRGDGSNQPQHF.

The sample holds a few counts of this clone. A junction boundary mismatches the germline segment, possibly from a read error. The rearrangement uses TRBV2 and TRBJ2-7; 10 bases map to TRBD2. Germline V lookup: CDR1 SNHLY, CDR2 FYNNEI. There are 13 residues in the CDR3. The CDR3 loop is CASSGGLADDQYF. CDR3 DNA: TGTGCCAGCAGTGGAGGACTAGCGGACGATCAGTACTTC.

CDR3 nucleotides: TGTGCCAGCAGCCCATTCGGACAGGGGCGGGAGACCCAGTACTTC. Translated: CASSPFGQGRETQYF. The chain links TRBV2 to TRBJ2-5; the match to TRBD1 covers 9 bases. Germline loops: CDR1 SNHLY, CDR2 FYNNEI. The CDR3 runs to 15 residues. V lost 6 bases to trimming and J lost 5 bases; unmatched junction nucleotides: 10.

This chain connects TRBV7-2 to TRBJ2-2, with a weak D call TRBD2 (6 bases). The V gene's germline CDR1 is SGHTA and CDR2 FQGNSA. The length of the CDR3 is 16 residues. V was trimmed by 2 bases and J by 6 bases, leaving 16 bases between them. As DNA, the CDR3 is TGTGCCAGCAGCTTATCGGGACTCGTTGGCGCCGGGGAGCTGTTTTTT. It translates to CASSLSGLVGAGELFF.

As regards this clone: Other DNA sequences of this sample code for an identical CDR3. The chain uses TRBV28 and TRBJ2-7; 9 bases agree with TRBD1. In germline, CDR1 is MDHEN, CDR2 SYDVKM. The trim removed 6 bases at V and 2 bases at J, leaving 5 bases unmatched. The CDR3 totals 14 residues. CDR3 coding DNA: TGTGCCAGCAGCTCTGGACAGGGGACCTACGAGCAGTACTTC. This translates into CASSSGQGTYEQYF. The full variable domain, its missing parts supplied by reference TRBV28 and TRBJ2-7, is DVKVTQSSRYLVKRTGEKVFLECVQDMDHENMFWYRQDPGLGLRLIYFSYDVKMKEKGDIPEGYSVSREKKERFSLILESASTNQTSMYLCASSSGQGTYEQYFGPGTRLTVT.

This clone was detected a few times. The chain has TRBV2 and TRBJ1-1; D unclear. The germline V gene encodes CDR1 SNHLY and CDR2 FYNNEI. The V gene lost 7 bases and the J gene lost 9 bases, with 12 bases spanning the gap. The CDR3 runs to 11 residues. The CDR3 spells CASKRALKAFF. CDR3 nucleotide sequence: TGTGCCAGCAAACGGGCCCTCAAAGCTTTCTTT.

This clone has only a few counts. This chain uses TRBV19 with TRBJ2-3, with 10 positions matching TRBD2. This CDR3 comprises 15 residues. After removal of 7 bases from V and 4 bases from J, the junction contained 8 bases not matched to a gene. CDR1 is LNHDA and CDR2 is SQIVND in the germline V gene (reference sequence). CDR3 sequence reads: CASKPSGSRADTQYF. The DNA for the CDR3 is TGTGCCAGTAAGCCTAGCGGGAGTCGGGCAGATACGCAGTATTTT.

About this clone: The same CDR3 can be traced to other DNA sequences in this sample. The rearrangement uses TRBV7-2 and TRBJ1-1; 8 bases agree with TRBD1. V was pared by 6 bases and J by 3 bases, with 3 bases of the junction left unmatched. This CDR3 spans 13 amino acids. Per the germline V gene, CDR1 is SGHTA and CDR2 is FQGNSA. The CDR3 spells CASSLDRDTEAFF. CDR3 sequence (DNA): TGTGCCAGCAGTTTGGACAGGGACACTGAAGCTTTCTTT.

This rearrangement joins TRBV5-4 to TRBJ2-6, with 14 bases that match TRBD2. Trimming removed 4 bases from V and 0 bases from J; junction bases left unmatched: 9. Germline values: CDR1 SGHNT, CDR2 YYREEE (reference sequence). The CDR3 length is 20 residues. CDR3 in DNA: TGTGCCAGCAGCAAAGGGACTAGCGGGAGTTTAAGCTCTGGGGCCAACGTCCTGACTTTC. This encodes CASSKGTSGSLSSGANVLTF.

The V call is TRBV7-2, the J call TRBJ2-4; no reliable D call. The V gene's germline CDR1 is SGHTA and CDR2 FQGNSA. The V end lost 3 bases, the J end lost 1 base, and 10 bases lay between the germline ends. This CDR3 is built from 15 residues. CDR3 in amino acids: CASSFLGMAKNIQYF. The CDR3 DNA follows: TGTGCCAGCAGCTTCTTAGGGATGGCCAAAAACATTCAGTACTTC. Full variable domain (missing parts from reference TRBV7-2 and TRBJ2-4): GAGVSQSPSNKVTEKGKDVELRCDPISGHTALYWYRQSLGQGLEFLIYFQGNSAPDKSGLPSDRFSAERTGGSVSTLTIQRTQQEDSAVYLCASSFLGMAKNIQYFGAGTRLSVL.

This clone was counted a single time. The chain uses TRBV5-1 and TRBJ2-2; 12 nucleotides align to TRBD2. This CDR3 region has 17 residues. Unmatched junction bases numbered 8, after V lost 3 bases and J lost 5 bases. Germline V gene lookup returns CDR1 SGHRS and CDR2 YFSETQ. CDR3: CASSWQTSGSGTGELFF. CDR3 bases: TGCGCCAGCAGCTGGCAGACTAGCGGGAGCGGGACCGGGGAGCTGTTTTTT.

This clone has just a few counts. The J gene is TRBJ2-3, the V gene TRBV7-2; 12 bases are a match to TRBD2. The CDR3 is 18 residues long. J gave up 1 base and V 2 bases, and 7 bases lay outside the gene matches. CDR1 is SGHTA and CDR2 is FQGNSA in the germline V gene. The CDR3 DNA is TGTGCCAGCAGCTTACGACTAGCGGGAGCCACAGGCACAGATACGCAGTATTTT. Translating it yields CASSLRLAGATGTDTQYF. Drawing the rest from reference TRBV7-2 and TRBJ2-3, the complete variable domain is GAGVSQSPSNKVTEKGKDVELRCDPISGHTALYWYRQSLGQGLEFLIYFQGNSAPDKSGLPSDRFSAERTGGSVSTLTIQRTQQEDSAVYLCASSLRLAGATGTDTQYFGPGTRLTVL.

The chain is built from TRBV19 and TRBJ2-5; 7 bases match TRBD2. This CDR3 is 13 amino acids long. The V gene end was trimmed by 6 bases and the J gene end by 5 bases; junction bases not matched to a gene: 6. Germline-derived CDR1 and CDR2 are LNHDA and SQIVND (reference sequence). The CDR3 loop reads CASRTSTLETQYF. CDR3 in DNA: TGTGCCAGTAGGACTAGCACTCTGGAGACCCAGTACTTC.

The CDR3 DNA reads as TGTGCCAGTAGTATCCGGGGGTCTTTCAAAAACATTCAGTACTTC. This codes for CASSIRGSFKNIQYF. V is TRBV19 and J is TRBJ2-4; perhaps TRBD2 as D (6 bases). The CDR3 sequence is 15 residues long. CDR1 and CDR2 from the germline V gene are LNHDA and SQIVND (reference sequence). V was cut by 3 bases and J by 3 bases, with 12 bases left in between.